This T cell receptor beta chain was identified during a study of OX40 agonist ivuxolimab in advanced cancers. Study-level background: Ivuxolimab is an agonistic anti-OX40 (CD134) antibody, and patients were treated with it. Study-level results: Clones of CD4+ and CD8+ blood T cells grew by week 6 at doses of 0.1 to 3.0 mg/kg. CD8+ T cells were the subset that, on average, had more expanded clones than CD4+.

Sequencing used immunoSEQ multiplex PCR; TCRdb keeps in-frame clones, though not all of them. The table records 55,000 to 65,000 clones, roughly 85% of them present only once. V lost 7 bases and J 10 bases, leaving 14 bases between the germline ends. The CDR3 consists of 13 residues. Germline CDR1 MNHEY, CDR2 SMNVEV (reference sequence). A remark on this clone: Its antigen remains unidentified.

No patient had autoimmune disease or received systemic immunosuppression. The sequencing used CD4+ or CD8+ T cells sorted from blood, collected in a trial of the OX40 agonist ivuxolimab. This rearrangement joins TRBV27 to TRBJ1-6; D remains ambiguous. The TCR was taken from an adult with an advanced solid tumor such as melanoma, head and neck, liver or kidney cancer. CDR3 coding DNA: TGTGCCAGCAAATCGGGTCGGTGGTCACCCCTCCACTTT. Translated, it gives CASKSGRWSPLHF.